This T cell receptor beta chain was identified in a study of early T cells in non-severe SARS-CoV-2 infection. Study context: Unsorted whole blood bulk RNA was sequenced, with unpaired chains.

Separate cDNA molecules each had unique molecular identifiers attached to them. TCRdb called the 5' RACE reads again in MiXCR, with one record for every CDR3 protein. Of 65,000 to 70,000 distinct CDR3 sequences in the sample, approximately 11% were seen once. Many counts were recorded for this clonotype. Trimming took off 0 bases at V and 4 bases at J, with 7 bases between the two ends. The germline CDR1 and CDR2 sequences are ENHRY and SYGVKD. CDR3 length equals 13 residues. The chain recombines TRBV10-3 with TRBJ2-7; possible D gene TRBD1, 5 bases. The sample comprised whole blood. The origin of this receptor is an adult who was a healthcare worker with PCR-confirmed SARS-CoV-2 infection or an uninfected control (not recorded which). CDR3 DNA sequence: TGTGCCATCAGTGAGTCAAGGGGTTACGAGCAGTACTTC. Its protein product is CAISESRGYEQYF.